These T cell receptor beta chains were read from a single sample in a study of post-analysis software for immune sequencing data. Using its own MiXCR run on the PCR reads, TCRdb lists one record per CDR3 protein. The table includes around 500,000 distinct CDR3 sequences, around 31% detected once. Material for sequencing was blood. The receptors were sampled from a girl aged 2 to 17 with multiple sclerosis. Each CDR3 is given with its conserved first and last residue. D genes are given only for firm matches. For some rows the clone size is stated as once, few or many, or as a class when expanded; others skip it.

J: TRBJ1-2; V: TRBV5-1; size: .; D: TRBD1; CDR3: CASSGGTGLGYTF; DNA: TGCGCCAGCAGCGGTGGGACAGGGCTAGGCTACACCTTC
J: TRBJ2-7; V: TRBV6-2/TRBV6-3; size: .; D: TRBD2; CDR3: CASSYPRGDPFGEQYF; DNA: TGTGCCAGCAGTTACCCGCGGGGGGACCCTTTTGGCGAGCAGTACTTC
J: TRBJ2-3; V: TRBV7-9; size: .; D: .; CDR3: CASSFPWTITDTQYF; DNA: TGTGCCAGCAGCTTCCCCTGGACCATCACAGATACGCAGTATTTT
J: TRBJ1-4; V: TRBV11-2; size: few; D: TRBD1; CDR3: CASSPGQGSEKLFF; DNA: TGTGCCAGCAGCCCGGGACAGGGTTCTGAAAAACTGTTTTTT
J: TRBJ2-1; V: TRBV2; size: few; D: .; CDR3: CASRNTGYEQFF; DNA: TGTGCCAGCAGAAACACAGGGTATGAGCAGTTCTTC
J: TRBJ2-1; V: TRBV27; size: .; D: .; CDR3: CASSLSITAYNEQFF; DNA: TGTGCCAGCAGTTTAAGTATCACCGCCTACAATGAGCAGTTCTTC
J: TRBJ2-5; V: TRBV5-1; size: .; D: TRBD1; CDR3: CASSLFTGAETQYF; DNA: TGCGCCAGCAGCTTATTTACAGGGGCTGAGACCCAGTACTTC
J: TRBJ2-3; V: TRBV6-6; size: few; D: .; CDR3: CASEKGPRGGTDTQYF; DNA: TGTGCCAGCGAAAAAGGGCCCAGGGGTGGAACAGATACGCAGTATTTT
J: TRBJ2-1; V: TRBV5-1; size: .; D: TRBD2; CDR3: CASSLTGLAYNEQFF; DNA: TGCGCCAGCAGCTTGACGGGACTAGCCTACAATGAGCAGTTCTTC
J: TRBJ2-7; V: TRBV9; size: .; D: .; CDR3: CASRASGLLPYEQYF; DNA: TGTGCCAGCAGGGCATCGGGACTCCTCCCCTACGAGCAGTACTTC
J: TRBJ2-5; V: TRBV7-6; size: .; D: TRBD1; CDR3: CASSPETGHSLQETQYF; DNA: TGTGCCAGCAGCCCTGAGACAGGGCATTCACTACAAGAGACCCAGTACTTC
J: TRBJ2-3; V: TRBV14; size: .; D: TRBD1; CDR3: CASSGTVFSTDTQYF; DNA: TGTGCCAGCAGCGGGACAGTTTTTAGCACAGATACGCAGTATTTT
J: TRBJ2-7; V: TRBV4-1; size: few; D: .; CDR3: CASSQGRSLLYEQYF; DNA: TGCGCCAGCAGCCAAGGACGGTCCCTACTCTACGAGCAGTACTTC
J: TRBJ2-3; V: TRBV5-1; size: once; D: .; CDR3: CASRGESTDTQYF; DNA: TGCGCCAGCAGGGGGGAAAGCACAGATACGCAGTATTTT
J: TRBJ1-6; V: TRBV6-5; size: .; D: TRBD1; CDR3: CASSSDRGVNSPLHF; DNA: TGTGCCAGCAGCTCGGACAGGGGGGTAAATTCACCCCTCCACTTT
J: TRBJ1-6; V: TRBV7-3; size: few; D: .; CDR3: CASSLNGNNSPLHF; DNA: TGTGCCAGCAGCTTAAACGGGAATAATTCACCCCTCCACTTT
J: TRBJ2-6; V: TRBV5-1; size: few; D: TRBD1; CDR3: CASGGQGESGANVLTF; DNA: TGCGCCAGCGGCGGACAGGGGGAATCTGGGGCCAACGTCCTGACTTTC
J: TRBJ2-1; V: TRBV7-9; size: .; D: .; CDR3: CASSSHFSDTTQDEQFF; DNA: TGTGCCAGCAGCTCGCACTTCAGCGATACAACACAGGATGAGCAGTTCTTC
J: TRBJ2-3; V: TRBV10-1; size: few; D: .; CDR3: CASRSGSTGTDTQYF; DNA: TGCGCCAGCAGGTCCGGATCGACCGGCACAGATACGCAGTATTTT
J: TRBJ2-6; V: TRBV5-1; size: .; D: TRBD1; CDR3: CASSHRSGQGSGSGANVLTF; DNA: TGCGCCAGCAGCCACCGGTCGGGACAGGGGTCTGGATCTGGGGCCAACGTCCTGACTTTC
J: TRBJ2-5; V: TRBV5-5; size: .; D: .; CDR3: CASSLEPVNLRGQETQYF; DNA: TGTGCCAGCAGCTTGGAACCCGTTAACCTGAGGGGCCAAGAGACCCAGTACTTC
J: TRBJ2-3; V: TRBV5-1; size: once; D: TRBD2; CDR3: CASSFGLAGTTDTQYF; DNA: TGCGCCAGCAGCTTCGGACTAGCGGGGACCACAGATACGCAGTATTTT
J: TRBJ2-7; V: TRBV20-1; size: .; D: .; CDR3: CSARVMGGLGDEQYF; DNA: TGCAGTGCTAGAGTTATGGGGGGGCTAGGAGACGAGCAGTACTTC
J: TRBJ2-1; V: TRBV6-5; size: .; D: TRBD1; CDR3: CASSDRGGEQFF; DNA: TGTGCCAGCAGTGACAGGGGAGGCGAGCAGTTCTTC
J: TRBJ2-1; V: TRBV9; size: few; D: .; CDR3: CASSPPEGVRQFF; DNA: TGTGCCAGCAGCCCCCCCGAAGGGGTTAGGCAGTTCTTC
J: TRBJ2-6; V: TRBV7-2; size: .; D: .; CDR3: CASSFRGSSSGANVLTF; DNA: TGTGCCAGCAGCTTCCGGGGGTCAAGCTCTGGGGCCAACGTCCTGACTTTC
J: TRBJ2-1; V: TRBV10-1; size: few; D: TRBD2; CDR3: CASSEEAGGPYNEQFF; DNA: TGCGCCAGCAGTGAGGAAGCGGGGGGGCCGTACAATGAGCAGTTCTTC
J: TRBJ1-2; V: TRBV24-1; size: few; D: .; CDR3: CATSDSSGYTF; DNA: TGTGCCACCAGTGATTCGTCGGGCTACACCTTC
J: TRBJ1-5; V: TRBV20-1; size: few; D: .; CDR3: CSASWIHTSNQPQHF; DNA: TGCAGTGCTAGCTGGATCCATACAAGCAATCAGCCCCAGCATTTT
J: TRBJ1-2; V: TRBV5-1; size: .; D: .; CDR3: CASSLNGDGYTF; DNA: TGCGCCAGCAGCTTGAATGGGGATGGCTACACCTTC
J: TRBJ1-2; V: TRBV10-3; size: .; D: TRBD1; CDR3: CAISVTGSNYGYTF; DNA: TGTGCCATCAGTGTGACAGGGTCCAACTATGGCTACACCTTC
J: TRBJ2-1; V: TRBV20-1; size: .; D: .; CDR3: CSASGTRYYNEQFF; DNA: TGCAGTGCTAGCGGGACTCGCTACTACAATGAGCAGTTCTTC
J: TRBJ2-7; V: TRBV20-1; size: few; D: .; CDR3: CSAKGSYEQYF; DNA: TGCAGTGCTAAGGGCTCCTACGAGCAGTACTTC
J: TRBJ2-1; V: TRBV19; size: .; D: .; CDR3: CASSISTGTYNEQFF; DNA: TGTGCCAGTAGTATAAGTACAGGCACCTACAATGAGCAGTTCTTC
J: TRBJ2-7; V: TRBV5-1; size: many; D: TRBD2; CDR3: CASSLGLAGVYEQYF; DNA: TGCGCCAGCAGCTTGGGTCTAGCGGGGGTATACGAGCAGTACTTC
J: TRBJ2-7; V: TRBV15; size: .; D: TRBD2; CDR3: CATSKRLAGDYEQYF; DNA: TGTGCCACCAGCAAAAGACTAGCGGGGGACTACGAGCAGTACTTC
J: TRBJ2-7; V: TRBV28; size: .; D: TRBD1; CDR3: CASSLTGLTYEQYF; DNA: TGTGCCAGCAGTTTGACAGGGTTGACCTACGAGCAGTACTTC
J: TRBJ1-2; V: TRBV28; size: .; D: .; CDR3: CASSLQGLSYGYTF; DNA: TGTGCCAGCAGTTTGCAGGGGTTGAGTTATGGCTACACCTTC
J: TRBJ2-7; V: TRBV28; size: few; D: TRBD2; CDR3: CASRLRGGYYEQYF; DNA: TGTGCCAGCAGACTTCGGGGGGGCTACTACGAGCAGTACTTC
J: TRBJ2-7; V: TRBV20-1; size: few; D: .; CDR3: CSARAVEAQYF; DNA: TGCAGTGCTAGAGCTGTAGAGGCCCAGTACTTC
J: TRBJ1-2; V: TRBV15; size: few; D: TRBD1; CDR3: CATSPTTGEDYGYTF; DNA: TGTGCCACCAGCCCTACGACAGGGGAGGACTATGGCTACACCTTC
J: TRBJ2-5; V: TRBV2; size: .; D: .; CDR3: CASTLQETQYF; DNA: TGTGCCAGCACCTTACAAGAGACCCAGTACTTC
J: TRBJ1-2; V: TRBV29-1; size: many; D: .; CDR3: CSVEEAGRGGYGYTF; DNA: TGCAGCGTTGAAGAAGCAGGGAGAGGAGGGTATGGCTACACCTTC
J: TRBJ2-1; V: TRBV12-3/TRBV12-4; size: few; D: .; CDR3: CASSVLGGGAYNEQFF; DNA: TGTGCCAGCAGTGTTCTGGGCGGGGGCGCCTACAATGAGCAGTTCTTC
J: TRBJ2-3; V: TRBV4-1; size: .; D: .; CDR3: CASSQSPTENTQYF; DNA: TGCGCCAGCAGCCAGTCACCGACGGAAAATACGCAGTATTTT
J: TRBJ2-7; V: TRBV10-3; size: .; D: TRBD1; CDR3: CAISLGTGYAYEQYF; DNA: TGTGCCATCAGTTTAGGGACAGGGTATGCTTACGAGCAGTACTTC
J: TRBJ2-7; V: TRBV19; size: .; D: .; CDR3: CASSESPTTEQYF; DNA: TGTGCCAGTAGTGAGTCACCGACCACCGAGCAGTACTTC
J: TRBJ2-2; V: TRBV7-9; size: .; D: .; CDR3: CASSSFTDGPGELFF; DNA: TGTGCCAGCAGCTCCTTCACGGACGGTCCCGGGGAGCTGTTTTTT
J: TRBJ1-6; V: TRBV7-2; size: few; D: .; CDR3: CASSLGVGQGFSSPLHF; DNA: TGTGCCAGCAGCTTAGGAGTCGGGCAGGGCTTCTCTTCACCCCTCCACTTT
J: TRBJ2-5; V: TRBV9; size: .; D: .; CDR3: CASSVDPAGLLQETQYF; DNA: TGTGCCAGCAGCGTAGACCCCGCGGGACTGCTCCAAGAGACCCAGTACTTC
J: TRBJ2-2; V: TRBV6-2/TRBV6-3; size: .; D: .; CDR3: CASSNRGQGRDTGELFF; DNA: TGTGCCAGCAGTAATCGGGGGCAAGGACGTGACACCGGGGAGCTGTTTTTT
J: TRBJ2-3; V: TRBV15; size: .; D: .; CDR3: CATSRTYSTDTQYF; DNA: TGTGCCACCAGCAGAACGTATAGCACAGATACGCAGTATTTT
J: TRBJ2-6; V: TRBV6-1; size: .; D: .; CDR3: CASSEPGANVLTF; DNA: TGTGCCAGCAGTGAACCTGGGGCCAACGTCCTGACTTTC
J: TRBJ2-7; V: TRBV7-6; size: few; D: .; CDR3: CASSPRIGLGPSYEQYF; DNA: TGTGCCAGCAGCCCCCGGATAGGTTTGGGTCCCTCCTACGAGCAGTACTTC
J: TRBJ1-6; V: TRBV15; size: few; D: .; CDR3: CATSREGGSYNSPLHF; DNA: TGTGCCACCAGCAGAGAGGGGGGTTCCTATAATTCACCCCTCCACTTT
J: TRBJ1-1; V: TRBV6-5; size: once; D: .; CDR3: CASSLDLDGGTEAFF; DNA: TGTGCCAGCAGTCTCGACCTTGATGGGGGCACTGAAGCTTTCTTT
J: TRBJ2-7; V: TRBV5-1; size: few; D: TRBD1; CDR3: CTSRDRGFDNEQYF; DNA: TGCACCAGCAGGGACAGGGGGTTTGACAATGAGCAGTACTTC